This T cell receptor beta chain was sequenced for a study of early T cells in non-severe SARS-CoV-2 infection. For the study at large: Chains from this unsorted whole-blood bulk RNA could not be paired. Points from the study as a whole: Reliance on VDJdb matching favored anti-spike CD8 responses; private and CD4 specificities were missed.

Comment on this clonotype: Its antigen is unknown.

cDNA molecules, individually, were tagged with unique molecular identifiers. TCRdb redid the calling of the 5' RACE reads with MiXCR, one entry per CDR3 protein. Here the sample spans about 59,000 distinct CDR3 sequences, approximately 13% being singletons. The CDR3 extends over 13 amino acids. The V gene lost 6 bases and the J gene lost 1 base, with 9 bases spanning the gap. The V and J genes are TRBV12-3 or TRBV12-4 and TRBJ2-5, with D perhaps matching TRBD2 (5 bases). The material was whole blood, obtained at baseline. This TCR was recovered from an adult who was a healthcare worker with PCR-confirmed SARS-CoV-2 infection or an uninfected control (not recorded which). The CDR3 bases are TGTGCCAGCAGGGCCGGGATCCAAGAGACCCAGTACTTC. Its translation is CASRAGIQETQYF.